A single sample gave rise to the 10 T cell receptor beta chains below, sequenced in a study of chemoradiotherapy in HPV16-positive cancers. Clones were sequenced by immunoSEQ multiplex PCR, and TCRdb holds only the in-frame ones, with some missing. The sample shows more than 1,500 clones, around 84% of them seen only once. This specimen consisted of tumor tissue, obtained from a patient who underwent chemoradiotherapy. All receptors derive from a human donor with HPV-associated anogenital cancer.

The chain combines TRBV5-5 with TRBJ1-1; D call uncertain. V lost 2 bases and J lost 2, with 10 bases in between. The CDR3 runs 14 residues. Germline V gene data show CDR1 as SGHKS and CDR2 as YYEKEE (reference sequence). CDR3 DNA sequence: TGTGCCAGCAGCTTTGGGAAAATCAACACTGAAGCTTTCTTT. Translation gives CASSFGKINTEAFF.

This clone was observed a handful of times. The CDR3 coding sequence is TGTGCCAGCAGCAACGAGAGTGAAGCTTTCTTT. Amino acids: CASSNESEAFF. The gene calls are TRBV5-4 and TRBJ1-1; no clear D. CDR1 is SGHNT and CDR2 is YYREEE in the germline V gene (reference sequence). V was trimmed by 4 bases and J by 7 bases, leaving 8 bases between them. The CDR3 runs to 11 residues.

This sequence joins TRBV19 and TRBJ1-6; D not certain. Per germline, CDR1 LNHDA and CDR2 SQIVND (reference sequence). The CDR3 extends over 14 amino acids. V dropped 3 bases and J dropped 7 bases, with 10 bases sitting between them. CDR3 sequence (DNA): TGTGCCAGTAGTATCAATGACGGAAATTCACCCCTCCACTTT. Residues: CASSINDGNSPLHF.

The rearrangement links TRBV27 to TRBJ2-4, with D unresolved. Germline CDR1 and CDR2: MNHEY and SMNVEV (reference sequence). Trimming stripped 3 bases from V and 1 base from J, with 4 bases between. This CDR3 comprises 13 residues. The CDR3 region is CASSLTAKNIQYF. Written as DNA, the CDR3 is TGTGCCAGCAGTTTGACCGCCAAAAACATTCAGTACTTC.

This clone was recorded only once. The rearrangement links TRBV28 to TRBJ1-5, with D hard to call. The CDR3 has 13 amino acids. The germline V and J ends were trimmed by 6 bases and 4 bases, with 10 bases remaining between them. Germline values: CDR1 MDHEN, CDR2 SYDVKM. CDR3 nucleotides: TGTGCCAGCAGCGGACCCGTTAATCAGCCCCAGCATTTT. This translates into CASSGPVNQPQHF.

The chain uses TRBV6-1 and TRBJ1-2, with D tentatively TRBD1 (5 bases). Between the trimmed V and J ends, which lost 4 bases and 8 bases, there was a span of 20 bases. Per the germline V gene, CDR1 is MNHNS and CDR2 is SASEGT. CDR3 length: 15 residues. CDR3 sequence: CASSARKGRVGGYTF. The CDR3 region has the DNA TGTGCCAGCAGTGCTAGAAAGGGGCGCGTGGGGGGCTACACCTTC.

The CDR3 DNA reads TGCAGCGTCCCCATGGAGGCCGGGGCCAACGTCCTGACTTTC. Translated: CSVPMEAGANVLTF. The rearrangement links TRBV29-1 to TRBJ2-6; weak D call: TRBD2 (5 bases). CDR1 and CDR2 from the germline V gene are SQVTM and ANQGSEA. Trimming left V 6 bases short and J 4 bases short, with 13 bases between. The CDR3 has 14 residues. Variable domain in full (rest from reference TRBV29-1 and TRBJ2-6): SAVISQKPSRDICQRGTSLTIQCQVDSQVTMMFWYRQQPGQSLTLIATANQGSEATYESGFVIDKFPISRPNLTFSTLTVSNMSPEDSSIYLCSVPMEAGANVLTFGAGSRLTVL.

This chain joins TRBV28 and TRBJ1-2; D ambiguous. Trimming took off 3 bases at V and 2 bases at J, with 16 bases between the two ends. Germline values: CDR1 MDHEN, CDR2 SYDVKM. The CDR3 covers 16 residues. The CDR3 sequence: CASSFISEGYNYGYTF. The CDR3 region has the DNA TGTGCCAGCAGTTTTATTTCAGAAGGGTACAACTATGGCTACACCTTC.

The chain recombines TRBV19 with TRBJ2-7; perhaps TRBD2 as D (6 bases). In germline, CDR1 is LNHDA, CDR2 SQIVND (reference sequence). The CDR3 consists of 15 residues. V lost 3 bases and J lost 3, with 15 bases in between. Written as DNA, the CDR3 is TGTGCCAGTAGTATCGGGGACGCCGGGGGCTACGAGCAGTACTTC. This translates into CASSIGDAGGYEQYF.

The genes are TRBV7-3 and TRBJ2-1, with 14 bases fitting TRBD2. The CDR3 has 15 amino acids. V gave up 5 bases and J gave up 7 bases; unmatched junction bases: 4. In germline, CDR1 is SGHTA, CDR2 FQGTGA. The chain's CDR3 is CASSLGTSGSNEQFF. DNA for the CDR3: TGTGCCAGCAGCCTCGGGACTAGCGGGAGTAATGAGCAGTTCTTC.